Shown below are 30 T cell receptor beta chains from a single sample sequenced in a study of radiotherapy plus CTLA-4 blockade in lung cancer. Repertoires were generated with immunoSEQ multiplex PCR, while TCRdb's copy carries only in-frame clones and drops some. Of 40,000 to 60,000 clones in the sample, approximately 78% were seen once. This sample comprised peripheral blood, obtained from a patient treated with radiotherapy plus ipilimumab. Receptors were obtained from a human donor with non-small cell lung cancer who had stable disease on radiotherapy plus ipilimumab.

The gene calls are TRBV28 and TRBJ1-2; possible D gene TRBD1, 6 bases. Trimming stripped 6 bases from V and 7 bases from J, with 18 bases between. Germline values: CDR1 MDHEN, CDR2 SYDVKM. There are 14 residues in the CDR3. The CDR3 spells CASSERGGLFGYTF. CDR3 DNA: TGTGCCAGCAGCGAGAGAGGGGGTCTATTTGGCTACACCTTC.

The CDR3 DNA follows: TGCGCCAGCTCCCTAGGAGGGGAAGAGACCCAGTACTTC. Translation: CASSLGGEETQYF. This rearrangement joins TRBV4-1 to TRBJ2-5; tentatively, D is TRBD2 (6 bases). Trimming pared 8 bases from V and 3 bases from J, leaving 13 bases between. The CDR3 has 13 amino acids. The germline gives CDR1 MGHRA, CDR2 YSYEKL.

This clone was found a few times. This chain connects TRBV10-3 to TRBJ1-1, with D tentatively TRBD1 (5 bases). Trimming shortened V by 0 bases and J by 2 bases, and 7 bases separated the two germline ends. The CDR3 contains 14 residues. Per germline, CDR1 ENHRY and CDR2 SYGVKD. This CDR3 reads CAISESGPNTEAFF. Here the CDR3 DNA reads TGTGCCATCAGTGAGTCGGGGCCAAACACTGAAGCTTTCTTT.

The chain is built from TRBV19 and TRBJ1-1, with D possibly being TRBD1 (6 bases). The CDR3 length is 13 residues. Germline values: CDR1 LNHDA, CDR2 SQIVND (reference sequence). V dropped 5 bases and J dropped 4 bases, with 11 bases sitting between them. The CDR3 protein is CASSPRGGTEAFF. CDR3 coding DNA: TGTGCCAGTAGTCCGAGGGGGGGCACTGAAGCTTTCTTT.

CDR3 in amino acids: CATSRDGSGADTQYF. The CDR3 nucleotides are TGTGCCACCAGCAGAGACGGGAGTGGCGCAGATACGCAGTATTTT. The chain uses TRBV15 and TRBJ2-3, with D perhaps matching TRBD2 (6 bases). Trimming shortened V by 0 bases and J by 4 bases, and 11 bases separated the two germline ends. This CDR3 is 15 amino acids long. CDR1 and CDR2 from the germline V gene are LNHNV and YYDKDF (reference sequence). The variable domain in full, with the rest retrieved from reference TRBV15 and TRBJ2-3, is DAMVIQNPRYQVTQFGKPVTLSCSQTLNHNVMYWYQQKSSQAPKLLFHYYDKDFNNEADTPDNFQSRRPNTSFCFLDIRSPGLGDTAMYLCATSRDGSGADTQYFGPGTRLTVL.

This clone appeared a few times. The CDR3: CASSLQFTDTQYF. In nucleotides, the CDR3 is TGTGCCAGCAGTTTACAGTTCACAGATACGCAGTATTTT. This chain connects TRBV27 to TRBJ2-3; D not certain. The CDR3 is 13 residues long. The germline CDR1 and CDR2 sequences are MNHEY and SMNVEV (reference sequence). The V gene lost 2 bases and the J gene lost 2 bases, with 5 bases spanning the gap.

Only a few counts were recorded for this clone. The chain couples TRBV2 to TRBJ2-7, with a possible D match to TRBD1 (6 bases). Looked up from germline, CDR1 is SNHLY and CDR2 is FYNNEI. The CDR3 length is 12 residues. V lost 9 bases and J lost 2, with 11 bases in between. CDR3 nucleotide sequence: TGTGCCAGTTCAGGGGCGGCCTACGAGCAGTACTTC. Its protein is CASSGAAYEQYF.

The chain carries TRBV7-2 and TRBJ2-2; the D is unclear. The V gene lost 1 base and the J gene lost 6 bases, with 12 bases spanning the gap. The germline V gene has CDR1 SGHTA and CDR2 FQGNSA. This CDR3 contains 15 residues. Written as DNA, the CDR3 is TGTGCCAGCAGCTTAGAGGCGGTAGCCCCCGGGGAGCTGTTTTTT. This codes for CASSLEAVAPGELFF. Variable domain in full (rest from reference TRBV7-2 and TRBJ2-2): GAGVSQSPSNKVTEKGKDVELRCDPISGHTALYWYRQSLGQGLEFLIYFQGNSAPDKSGLPSDRFSAERTGGSVSTLTIQRTQQEDSAVYLCASSLEAVAPGELFFGEGSRLTVL.

The chain joins TRBV30 to TRBJ1-3; 10 positions agree with TRBD1. The CDR3 extends over 16 amino acids. Unmatched junction bases numbered 11, after V lost 7 bases and J lost 2 bases. Germline lookup yields CDR1 GTSNPN and CDR2 SVGIG (reference sequence). CDR3 in amino acids: CASFDRGRTAGNTIYF. The CDR3 region has the DNA TGTGCCTCGTTCGACAGGGGGCGTACTGCTGGAAACACCATATATTTT.

The chain is built from TRBV4-3 and TRBJ2-2, with D perhaps matching TRBD1 (6 bases). Germline values: CDR1 LGHNA, CDR2 YSLEER. The CDR3 runs to 16 residues. Trimming took 0 bases from V and 7 from J, leaving 15 bases between them. CDR3 loop: CASSQDGQGHSGELFF. The CDR3 DNA reads as TGCGCCAGCAGCCAAGATGGGCAGGGGCATAGCGGGGAGCTGTTTTTT.

The V and J genes are TRBV4-3 and TRBJ2-1; 9 bases align to TRBD2. Germline CDR1 is LGHNA and CDR2 is YSLEER. Trimming cost V 4 bases and J 4 bases; bases outside gene matches: 20. CDR3 length equals 20 residues. CDR3 region: CASSPGYRPSGAPLYNEQFF. The CDR3 coding sequence is TGCGCCAGCAGCCCTGGGTATCGGCCTAGCGGGGCCCCACTTTACAATGAGCAGTTCTTC.

The chain uses TRBV7-9 and TRBJ2-3; D may be TRBD2 (5 bases). V dropped 2 bases and J dropped 5 bases, with 14 bases sitting between them. CDR1 is SEHNR and CDR2 is FQNEAQ in the germline V gene (reference sequence). This CDR3 is built from 15 residues. The CDR3 DNA reads as TGTGCCAGCAGCTTAAGAGGGCTAGTTGTAGATACGCAGTATTTT. Translation: CASSLRGLVVDTQYF.

The chain uses TRBV5-4 and TRBJ2-2; D may be TRBD1 (6 bases). Germline V gives CDR1 SGHNT, CDR2 YYREEE (reference sequence). There are 18 residues in the CDR3. Trimming removed 4 bases at V and 0 bases at J, with 19 bases between. The CDR3 nucleotides read TGTGCCAGCAGCGGATTACCCAGGGGTCGGTCGAACACCGGGGAGCTGTTTTTT. This sequence encodes CASSGLPRGRSNTGELFF.

This clone is deemed medium-sized (0.01 to 0.1%). This chain joins TRBV10-3 and TRBJ1-5; 7 positions match TRBD1. In germline, CDR1 is ENHRY, CDR2 SYGVKD. The V and J ends lost 6 bases and 0 bases, in that order; junction bases with no gene match: 2. The CDR3 contains 14 residues. The CDR3 is CAISQGDSNQPQHF. CDR3 bases: TGTGCCATCAGCCAGGGGGATAGCAATCAGCCCCAGCATTTT.

The chain links TRBV5-1 to TRBJ1-1; a possible D gene is TRBD1 (5 bases). The CDR3 is 14 amino acids. Germline V gene sequence: CDR1 SGHRS, CDR2 YFSETQ. Trimming removed 2 bases at V and 3 bases at J, with 11 bases between. In DNA form, the CDR3 reads TGCGCCAGCAGCTTAACCGGGGGTGACACTGAAGCTTTCTTT. Translation: CASSLTGGDTEAFF.

The V gene is TRBV10-2, the J gene TRBJ1-1; no clear D. V gave up 3 bases and J gave up 10 bases, with 15 bases separating them. This CDR3 has 13 residues. Per germline, CDR1 WSHSY and CDR2 SAAADI. This CDR3 is CASSDRSPLVAFF. In nucleotides, the CDR3 is TGCGCCAGCAGTGACCGGTCCCCCCTGGTAGCTTTCTTT.

The genes are TRBV5-1 and TRBJ2-3, with 10 bases identical to TRBD2. This CDR3 is built from 16 residues. V trimming: 0 bases; J trimming: 1 base; junction bases outside the gene matches: 2. Germline V CDR1 and CDR2: SGHRS, YFSETQ. The CDR3 coding sequence is TGCGCCAGCAGCTTGGGTGGACTAGCGGGCACAGATACGCAGTATTTT. Its protein product is CASSLGGLAGTDTQYF.

This chain uses TRBV11-2 with TRBJ2-7, with a tentative D call TRBD2 (5 bases). The CDR3 is 16 residues long. V shed 1 base and J shed 3 bases, with 16 bases lying between them. Germline V gene lookup returns CDR1 SGHAT and CDR2 FQNNGV. CDR3: CASSLAVAADFYEQYF. The CDR3, as DNA: TGTGCCAGCAGCTTAGCGGTGGCAGCGGACTTCTACGAGCAGTACTTC.

The chain carries TRBV6-5 and TRBJ1-1, with 8 nucleotides matching TRBD1. V trimming: 0 bases; J trimming: 8 bases; junction bases outside the gene matches: 5. The CDR3 contains 14 residues. Germline V gene lookup returns CDR1 MNHEY and CDR2 SVGAGI. The CDR3 region is CASSYSTRGLEAFF. In nucleotides, the CDR3 is TGTGCCAGCAGTTACTCGACCAGGGGGCTGGAAGCTTTCTTT.

This chain connects TRBV10-3 to TRBJ1-2; D not resolved. Trimming cost V 2 bases and J 0 bases, with 16 bases left between them. The CDR3 is 17 residues long. Germline V lookup: CDR1 ENHRY, CDR2 SYGVKD. The CDR3 DNA reads as TGTGCCATCAGTGAGCCGAAAGCGGGGAGGGCTAACTATGGCTACACCTTC. It codes for CAISEPKAGRANYGYTF.

The rearrangement uses TRBV5-1 and TRBJ2-5, with 15 nucleotides matching TRBD2. Trimming at V came to 4 bases and at J to 4 bases, leaving 5 bases not matched to a gene. In germline, CDR1 is SGHRS, CDR2 YFSETQ. The CDR3 has 16 residues. The CDR3 DNA sequence: TGCGCCAGCAGCGACGGACTAGCGGGAGGGGCAGAGACCCAGTACTTC. This codes for CASSDGLAGGAETQYF.

V usage is TRBV7-2 and J usage is TRBJ2-3; 14 bases agree with TRBD2. The CDR3 spans 18 residues. Germline values: CDR1 SGHTA, CDR2 FQGNSA. Trimming took 5 bases from V and 0 from J; bases not matched to a gene: 7. The CDR3 sequence: CASSPRTSGRTSTDTQYF. The CDR3 DNA sequence: TGTGCCAGCAGCCCTAGGACTAGCGGGAGGACCAGCACAGATACGCAGTATTTT. Complete variable domain (other parts from reference TRBV7-2 and TRBJ2-3): GAGVSQSPSNKVTEKGKDVELRCDPISGHTALYWYRQSLGQGLEFLIYFQGNSAPDKSGLPSDRFSAERTGGSVSTLTIQRTQQEDSAVYLCASSPRTSGRTSTDTQYFGPGTRLTVL.

This clone was seen just once. V usage is TRBV12-5 and J usage is TRBJ2-2; TRBD2 is a possible D gene (5 bases). Per the germline V gene, CDR1 is LGHNT and CDR2 is FRNRAP. The CDR3 contains 15 residues. The V end was cut by 3 bases, the J end by 2 bases, with 10 bases between. The CDR3 DNA sequence: TGTGCTAGTGGTTTCGGGGAGAGCAACACCGGGGAGCTGTTTTTT. Translating gives CASGFGESNTGELFF. The full variable domain, completed using reference TRBV12-5 and TRBJ2-2, is DARVTQTPRHKVTEMGQEVTMRCQPILGHNTVFWYRQTMMQGLELLAYFRNRAPLDDSGMPKDRFSAEMPDATLATLKIQPSEPRDSAVYFCASGFGESNTGELFFGEGSRLTVL.

The chain employs TRBV12-5 and TRBJ2-3; TRBD1 matches 7 bases. V was pared by 7 bases and J by 4 bases, with 8 bases of the junction left unmatched. CDR1 is LGHNT and CDR2 is FRNRAP in the germline V gene. CDR3 length: 14 amino acids. The CDR3 loop is CASVPTTGADTQYF. CDR3 nucleotide sequence: TGTGCTAGTGTCCCGACCACAGGGGCAGATACGCAGTATTTT.

The V call is TRBV30, the J call TRBJ1-1; TRBD1 matches at 7 bases. From germline, CDR1 is GTSNPN and CDR2 SVGIG (reference sequence). With 4 bases clipped from V and 0 bases from J, the junction kept 2 bases outside the gene matches. This CDR3 is built from 13 residues. CDR3 DNA sequence: TGTGCCTGGACGGGACAGCTGAACACTGAAGCTTTCTTT. Amino acids: CAWTGQLNTEAFF.

The gene calls are TRBV10-3 and TRBJ1-1, with 10 bases lining up with TRBD1. J gave up 0 bases and V 11 bases, and 9 bases lay outside the gene matches. In germline, CDR1 is ENHRY, CDR2 SYGVKD. The CDR3 loop spans 15 amino acids. The CDR3 is CASRQGARLNTEAFF. CDR3 in DNA: TGTGCCTCACGACAGGGGGCTCGATTGAACACTGAAGCTTTCTTT.

The V gene is TRBV19, the J gene TRBJ2-2, with D possibly matching TRBD2 (6 bases). Trimming left V 6 bases short and J 1 base short, with 15 bases between. Per germline, CDR1 LNHDA and CDR2 SQIVND (reference sequence). The CDR3 is 16 amino acids. In DNA form, the CDR3 reads TGTGCCAGTAGCCCCAGGGTAGCGGAGAACACCGGGGAGCTGTTTTTT. It specifies CASSPRVAENTGELFF.

This clone has just a few counts. The chain recombines TRBV27 with TRBJ1-5; tentative D call: TRBD1 (5 bases). Germline V gene lookup returns CDR1 MNHEY and CDR2 SMNVEV (reference sequence). V lost 10 bases, J lost 9 bases, and 22 bases lay in between. This CDR3 has 14 amino acids. CDR3 sequence reads: CATTPRGLGPPQHF. Here the CDR3 DNA reads TGTGCCACCACCCCTCGGGGACTTGGACCGCCCCAGCATTTT.

This clone has a single count. V is TRBV4-1 and J is TRBJ2-1; 9 bases are a match to TRBD2. Trimming at V came to 4 bases and at J to 5 bases, leaving 6 bases not matched to a gene. CDR1 is MGHRA and CDR2 is YSYEKL in the germline V gene. The CDR3 totals 15 residues. The CDR3 sequence is CASSRAGGNHNEQFF. The CDR3 bases are TGCGCCAGCAGCCGAGCGGGAGGCAACCACAATGAGCAGTTCTTC.

This rearrangement joins TRBV5-1 to TRBJ2-3; 11 bases line up with TRBD1. This CDR3 contains 17 residues. Germline V gives CDR1 SGHRS, CDR2 YFSETQ. Trimming cost V 4 bases and J 6 bases; bases outside gene matches: 13. DNA for the CDR3: TGCGCCAGCAGCCTGGGAAGGCGGACAGGGGGCGAGGATACGCAGTATTTT. Translating gives CASSLGRRTGGEDTQYF.